This TCR beta chain was observed in a study of cytomegalovirus exposure and HLA in healthy donors. Vbeta (60) and Jbeta (13) primers were used in the PCR. Profiled with immunoSEQ multiplex PCR; TCRdb holds only in-frame clones, not every one. The sample table includes about 160,000 clones. Trimming stripped 4 bases from V and 5 bases from J, with 12 bases between. CDR3 length: 13 amino acids. The germline gives CDR1 SGDLS, CDR2 YYNGEE. The TCR was taken from a woman aged 55-75 years in good health and CMV-seronegative. V is TRBV9 and J is TRBJ1-1; possible D gene TRBD1, 5 bases. Specimen: PBMCs. CDR3 sequence (DNA): TGTGCCAGCAGCCCCGGGGGTTGGACTGAAGCTTTCTTT. This sequence encodes CASSPGGWTEAFF.